This T cell receptor (beta chain) originates from a study of blood T cell repertoires in COVID-19. Study at large: Samples taken during acute and convalescent COVID-19 were collected in the United States, Italy and Spain. Sources were T cells, B-cell-depleted T cells, or PBMCs; the material itself was cDNA or gDNA.

TCRdb's copy holds only in-frame clones and misses some; the assay was immunoSEQ multiplex PCR. The sample includes roughly 440,000 clones, roughly 88% of them seen just once. Followed longitudinally, the Seattle patients had been enrolled during active infection. The CDR3 is 15 residues long. V dropped 5 bases and J dropped 5 bases, with 18 bases sitting between them. Germline V gene lookup returns CDR1 SEHNR and CDR2 FQNEAQ (reference sequence). The sequenced sample consisted of peripheral blood. The chain is built from TRBV7-9 and TRBJ1-2; tentatively, D is TRBD1 (6 bases). The TCR comes from a woman aged 45-65 years with COVID-19, enrolled during active disease. CDR3 amino acids: CASSGGGDLGYGYTF. Here the CDR3 DNA reads TGTGCCAGCAGCGGAGGGGGGGACCTAGGGTATGGCTACACCTTC.